The next 29 T cell receptor beta chains were all read from a single sample in a study of beta chain features in type 1 diabetes. Expressed TCRB transcripts got sequenced, as all isolated RNA was reverse transcribed. The data were produced by immunoSEQ multiplex PCR, yet TCRdb's version contains in-frame clones alone and is incomplete. The sample includes around 710,000 clones, around 12% of them seen just once. For these TCRs, the target antigens are not known. Study observations and caveats: In every one of the four CD4+ subsets, TCRB CDR3s were moderately but significantly shorter in Type 1 diabetes patients.

Sequencing used naive CD4+ T cells from blood. The receptor set was obtained from a man aged 30-40 years with type 1 diabetes.

This clone has just a few counts. J is TRBJ1-5 and V is TRBV18; 8 bases fit TRBD1. Germline CDR1 KGHSH, CDR2 LQKENI. Unmatched junction bases numbered 6, after V lost 4 bases and J lost 1 base. The CDR3 contains 16 residues. The CDR3 loop reads CASSQDRALSNQPQHF. CDR3 DNA sequence: TGTGCCAGCTCACAGGACAGGGCCCTAAGCAATCAGCCCCAGCATTTT.

This chain connects TRBV19 to TRBJ1-2; D is ambiguous. The V and J ends lost 3 bases and 3 bases respectively, with 11 bases between them. Germline V lookup: CDR1 LNHDA, CDR2 SQIVND (reference sequence). This CDR3 contains 14 residues. The DNA for the CDR3 is TGTGCCAGTAGTATCCGCGCGGACTACTATGGCTACACCTTC. This codes for CASSIRADYYGYTF.

The chain uses TRBV15 and TRBJ2-4, with TRBD1 matching 10 bases. The CDR3 is 14 amino acids. CDR1 is LNHNV, CDR2 YYDKDF, per germline (reference sequence). V gave up 0 bases and J gave up 10 bases; unmatched junction bases: 3. The CDR3 loop reads CATSRDGQGEIQYF. CDR3 DNA: TGTGCCACCAGCAGAGATGGACAGGGGGAAATTCAGTACTTC. The variable domain in full, with the rest retrieved from reference TRBV15 and TRBJ2-4, is DAMVIQNPRYQVTQFGKPVTLSCSQTLNHNVMYWYQQKSSQAPKLLFHYYDKDFNNEADTPDNFQSRRPNTSFCFLDIRSPGLGDTAMYLCATSRDGQGEIQYFGAGTRLSVL.

This clone was observed a handful of times. This chain uses TRBV25-1 with TRBJ2-7; D ambiguous. The CDR3 runs 12 residues. CDR1 and CDR2 (germline): MGHDK, SYGVNS. V lost 6 bases, J lost 5 bases, and 11 bases lay in between. CDR3 sequence: CASRAASDEQYF. CDR3 DNA: TGTGCCAGCAGGGCAGCGTCCGACGAGCAGTACTTC.

In DNA form, the CDR3 reads TGTGCCAGCAGCTTAGGCACTATGAACACTGAAGCTTTCTTT. This encodes CASSLGTMNTEAFF. This chain links TRBV7-6 with TRBJ1-1; D is uncertain. The V gene's germline CDR1 is SGHVS and CDR2 FNYEAQ. Trimming stripped 1 base from V and 0 bases from J, with 6 bases between. There are 14 residues in the CDR3.

This clone was recorded a few times. The V gene is TRBV9, the J gene TRBJ2-1; no clear D. Trimming removed 2 bases from V and 3 bases from J, with 12 bases in between. Germline V gene sequence: CDR1 SGDLS, CDR2 YYNGEE. This CDR3 comprises 15 residues. The CDR3 reads CASSVGIGRYNEQFF. CDR3 bases: TGTGCCAGCAGCGTCGGCATAGGCCGCTACAATGAGCAGTTCTTC.

The chain carries TRBV30 and TRBJ2-3; 8 nucleotides line up with TRBD1. V shed 0 bases and J 2 bases; nucleotides not matched to a gene: 4. The CDR3 has 15 residues. The germline CDR1 and CDR2 sequences are GTSNPN and SVGIG (reference sequence). This chain's CDR3 is CAWSVRDRYTDTQYF. The CDR3 nucleotides are TGTGCCTGGAGTGTACGGGACAGGTACACAGATACGCAGTATTTT.

The CDR3 region has the DNA TGTGCCAGCAGCCCGACAGAAGGCTACACCTTC. Its translation is CASSPTEGYTF. The chain couples TRBV11-2 to TRBJ1-2; the D gene is possibly TRBD1 (5 bases). The ends were cut back, 5 bases at V and 8 bases at J, with 9 bases in the middle. The CDR3 consists of 11 residues. Germline V gene sequence: CDR1 SGHAT, CDR2 FQNNGV.

This chain uses TRBV9 with TRBJ1-6; maybe TRBD1 (5 bases). Germline-derived CDR1 and CDR2 are SGDLS and YYNGEE. V lost 7 bases and J lost 9, with 14 bases in between. The CDR3 is 13 residues long. This CDR3 is CASSPERGSPLHF. CDR3 DNA sequence: TGTGCCAGCTCACCGGAAAGGGGTTCACCCCTCCACTTT.

About this clone itself: Other DNA sequences within the sample encode an identical CDR3. The chain has TRBV28 and TRBJ1-2; weak D call: TRBD1 (6 bases). This CDR3 spans 15 amino acids. Germline CDR1 is MDHEN and CDR2 is SYDVKM. V was shortened by 6 bases and J by 0 bases, with 14 bases between the two germline ends. The CDR3 loop is CASSLGGLPNYGYTF. The CDR3 nucleotides read TGTGCCAGCAGCCTGGGGGGCCTTCCTAACTATGGCTACACCTTC.

This clone was seen only a few times. The chain's CDR3 is CASSLLRTIMNTEAFF. The CDR3 DNA sequence: TGTGCCAGCAGCTTACTTCGGACAATCATGAACACTGAAGCTTTCTTT. The chain combines TRBV5-6 with TRBJ1-1; a weak D match, TRBD1 (5 bases). Deletions cut 2 bases from V and 0 bases from J, with 14 bases between. Germline values: CDR1 SGHDT, CDR2 YYEEEE. CDR3 size: 16 residues.

The gene calls are TRBV18 and TRBJ2-2; D is unresolved. The CDR3 loop spans 15 amino acids. Trimming pared 1 base from V and 0 bases from J, leaving 6 bases between. CDR1 and CDR2 (germline): KGHSH, LQKENI. CDR3 in DNA: TGTGCCAGCTCACCACTTGGGCCGAACACCGGGGAGCTGTTTTTT. Translation gives CASSPLGPNTGELFF. The variable domain in full, with the rest retrieved from reference TRBV18 and TRBJ2-2, is NAGVMQNPRHLVRRRGQEARLRCSPMKGHSHVYWYRQLPEEGLKFMVYLQKENIIDESGMPKERFSAEFPKEGPSILRIQQVVRGDSAAYFCASSPLGPNTGELFFGEGSRLTVL.

This clone was counted only a few times. The CDR3 sequence: CASSPRAASGLTDTQYF. CDR3 coding DNA: TGTGCCAGCTCACCACGAGCGGCTAGCGGCCTCACAGATACGCAGTATTTT. The J gene is TRBJ2-3, the V gene TRBV18; 7 bases line up with TRBD2. V gave up 1 base and J gave up 2 bases; unmatched junction bases: 9. The CDR3 runs to 17 residues. Germline values: CDR1 KGHSH, CDR2 LQKENI. Combining the CDR3 with reference TRBV18 and TRBJ2-3 gives the whole variable domain NAGVMQNPRHLVRRRGQEARLRCSPMKGHSHVYWYRQLPEEGLKFMVYLQKENIIDESGMPKERFSAEFPKEGPSILRIQQVVRGDSAAYFCASSPRAASGLTDTQYFGPGTRLTVL.

The rearrangement links TRBV6-5 to TRBJ2-7, with 8 bases matching TRBD2. Germline CDR1 is MNHEY and CDR2 is SVGAGI. Unmatched junction bases numbered 2, after V lost 2 bases and J lost 2 bases. CDR3 length: 14 residues. The CDR3 protein is CASSYTGGTYEQYF. CDR3 DNA: TGTGCCAGCAGTTACACGGGGGGGACCTACGAGCAGTACTTC.

CDR3 DNA: TGTGCCAGCAGCTTAGAGACTAAGAGCTCCTACGAGCAGTACTTC. Translating gives CASSLETKSSYEQYF. V and J are TRBV11-2 and TRBJ2-7; possible D gene TRBD2, 5 bases. Per germline, CDR1 SGHAT and CDR2 FQNNGV. CDR3 length: 15 residues. Trimming removed 0 bases at V and 0 bases at J, with 9 bases between. Full variable domain (missing parts from reference TRBV11-2 and TRBJ2-7): EAGVAQSPRYKIIEKRQSVAFWCNPISGHATLYWYQQILGQGPKLLIQFQNNGVVDDSQLPKDRFSAERLKGVDSTLKIQPAKLEDSAVYLCASSLETKSSYEQYFGPGTRLTVT.

A few counts support this clone. The gene calls are TRBV7-2 and TRBJ1-2; no definite D call. V lost 4 bases to trimming and J lost 4 bases, with 13 bases between them. CDR1 is SGHTA and CDR2 is FQGNSA in the germline V gene. This CDR3 has 14 residues. The CDR3 loop is CASSSSWETYGYTF. CDR3 nucleotide sequence: TGTGCCAGCAGCTCCTCCTGGGAGACCTATGGCTACACCTTC.

This rearrangement joins TRBV14 to TRBJ1-4; weak D call: TRBD1 (5 bases). The CDR3 totals 16 residues. Deletions cut 3 bases from V and 7 bases from J, with 18 bases between. Germline CDR1 is SGHDN and CDR2 is FVKESK. The CDR3 DNA sequence: TGTGCCAGCAGCCAGGTACCCGGGACCGACGTTGAAAAACTGTTTTTT. The encoded protein is CASSQVPGTDVEKLFF.

The chain recombines TRBV25-1 with TRBJ1-6; the match to TRBD1 covers 7 bases. CDR1 and CDR2 from the germline V gene are MGHDK and SYGVNS. The CDR3 sequence is 17 residues long. The trim removed 1 base at V and 6 bases at J, leaving 9 bases unmatched. This chain's CDR3 is CASSEWGGTALNSPLHF. The CDR3, as DNA: TGTGCCAGCAGTGAATGGGGCGGGACAGCCCTTAATTCACCCCTCCACTTT. The whole variable domain, remainder taken from reference TRBV25-1 and TRBJ1-6, is EADIYQTPRYLVIGTGKKITLECSQTMGHDKMYWYQQDPGMELHLIHYSYGVNSTEKGDLSSESTVSRIRTEHFPLTLESARPSHTSQYLCASSEWGGTALNSPLHFGNGTRLTVT.

The chain combines TRBV4-3 with TRBJ2-1, with 9 bases that match TRBD2. Germline V gene lookup returns CDR1 LGHNA and CDR2 YSLEER. The CDR3 length is 16 residues. V shed 5 bases, J shed 5 bases, and the junction held 10 bases outside the gene matches. The CDR3 bases are TGCGCCAGCAGCTCCCTTAGCGGGGGCGCAGACAATGAGCAGTTCTTC. This codes for CASSSLSGGADNEQFF.

V gene TRBV25-1 combines with J gene TRBJ1-6, with D possibly TRBD1 on 5 matching bases. Germline CDR1 reads MGHDK; CDR2 reads SYGVNS. The CDR3 sequence is 16 residues long. The V end was cut by 4 bases, the J end by 12 bases, with 22 bases between. This CDR3 reads CASSGGGTGFIRPLHF. In DNA form, the CDR3 reads TGTGCCAGCAGTGGCGGCGGAACAGGTTTCATCCGACCCCTCCACTTT.

This clone was found a few times. V and J are TRBV5-1 and TRBJ2-1, with TRBD1 identical over 7 bases. From germline, CDR1 is SGHRS and CDR2 YFSETQ. This CDR3 spans 16 amino acids. The trim removed 0 bases at V and 13 bases at J, leaving 16 bases unmatched. The CDR3: CASSLDTYSRTGEQFF. CDR3 DNA sequence: TGCGCCAGCAGCTTGGATACGTACTCCCGAACAGGGGAACAGTTCTTC. Looking up the rest from reference TRBV5-1 and TRBJ2-1 gives the full variable domain: KAGVTQTPRYLIKTRGQQVTLSCSPISGHRSVSWYQQTPGQGLQFLFEYFSETQRNKGNFPGRFSGRQFSNSRSEMNVSTLELGDSALYLCASSLDTYSRTGEQFFGPGTRLTVL.

The V gene is TRBV9, the J gene TRBJ2-3; TRBD1 aligns across 7 bases. Losses at the gene ends were 4 bases for V and 1 base for J; bases not matched to a gene: 0. Germline-derived CDR1 and CDR2 are SGDLS and YYNGEE. The CDR3 runs to 13 residues. CDR3 sequence reads: CASSTGGTDTQYF. As DNA, the CDR3 is TGTGCCAGCAGCACAGGGGGCACAGATACGCAGTATTTT.

The V and J genes are TRBV5-4 and TRBJ1-6, with a weak D call TRBD1 (5 bases). Germline V gene data show CDR1 as SGHNT and CDR2 as YYREEE (reference sequence). Trimming took 4 bases from V and 6 from J, leaving 17 bases between them. There are 16 residues in the CDR3. CDR3 region: CASSPIGEAINSPLHF. CDR3 DNA: TGTGCCAGCAGCCCGATAGGGGAGGCTATTAATTCACCCCTCCACTTT. Looking up the rest from reference TRBV5-4 and TRBJ1-6 gives the full variable domain: ETGVTQSPTHLIKTRGQQVTLRCSSQSGHNTVSWYQQALGQGPQFIFQYYREEENGRGNFPPRFSGLQFPNYSSELNVNALELDDSALYLCASSPIGEAINSPLHFGNGTRLTVT.

This clone was seen just once. The V gene is TRBV5-4, the J gene TRBJ2-1, with D perhaps TRBD2 (6 bases). Trimming removed 0 bases at V and 7 bases at J, with 17 bases between. Germline V gene sequence: CDR1 SGHNT, CDR2 YYREEE (reference sequence). This CDR3 is built from 16 residues. The CDR3 region has the DNA TGTGCCAGCAGCTTGGGTGCGGGGCTCAACTCGAATGAGCAGTTCTTC. Its protein is CASSLGAGLNSNEQFF. Full variable domain (missing parts from reference TRBV5-4 and TRBJ2-1): ETGVTQSPTHLIKTRGQQVTLRCSSQSGHNTVSWYQQALGQGPQFIFQYYREEENGRGNFPPRFSGLQFPNYSSELNVNALELDDSALYLCASSLGAGLNSNEQFFGPGTRLTVL.

This chain connects TRBV7-2 to TRBJ2-5; the D call may be TRBD1 or TRBD2 (6 bases each). The germline V gene encodes CDR1 SGHTA and CDR2 FQGNSA. The CDR3 contains 18 residues. V lost 3 bases, J lost 2 bases, and 22 bases lay in between. The CDR3 region is CASSLDLWGRGGQETQYF. The CDR3, as DNA: TGTGCCAGCAGCTTGGACCTCTGGGGGCGCGGAGGGCAAGAGACCCAGTACTTC.

The CDR3 coding sequence is TGTGCCAGCAGCCCCGGGGCGGGGCGGACTGAAGCTTTCTTT. The encoded protein is CASSPGAGRTEAFF. The chain links TRBV9 to TRBJ1-1; D is perhaps TRBD1 (5 bases). Germline loops: CDR1 SGDLS, CDR2 YYNGEE. The V gene lost 4 bases and the J gene lost 5 bases, with 15 bases spanning the gap. The length of the CDR3 is 14 residues.

This sequence joins TRBV9 and TRBJ1-2; tentative D call: TRBD1 (5 bases). Trimming cost V 1 base and J 4 bases, with 17 bases left between them. This CDR3 is built from 16 residues. The germline V gene encodes CDR1 SGDLS and CDR2 YYNGEE. CDR3 loop: CASSVIREGGGYGYTF. CDR3 coding DNA: TGTGCCAGCAGCGTAATTAGGGAGGGTGGGGGCTATGGCTACACCTTC. The variable domain in full, with the rest retrieved from reference TRBV9 and TRBJ1-2, is DSGVTQTPKHLITATGQRVTLRCSPRSGDLSVYWYQQSLDQGLQFLIQYYNGEERAKGNILERFSAQQFPDLHSELNLSSLELGDSALYFCASSVIREGGGYGYTFGSGTRLTVV.

This clone was observed a handful of times. V is TRBV7-9 and J is TRBJ2-1; D uncertain. Between the trimmed V and J ends, which lost 1 base and 0 bases, there was a span of 7 bases. The CDR3 sequence is 15 residues long. Germline CDR1 SEHNR, CDR2 FQNEAQ (reference sequence). The CDR3 region is CASSLEASSYNEQFF. CDR3 sequence (DNA): TGTGCCAGCAGCTTAGAAGCAAGCTCCTACAATGAGCAGTTCTTC.

This clone showed up just a few times. The rearrangement uses TRBV19 and TRBJ1-6, with D tentatively TRBD1 (5 bases). The V gene lost 5 bases and the J gene lost 10 bases, with 24 bases spanning the gap. The V gene's germline CDR1 is LNHDA and CDR2 SQIVND (reference sequence). The CDR3 spans 17 residues. CDR3 coding DNA: TGTGCCAGTAGTCGACAGAGCACCTCCGTAGCTGCGTCACCCCTCCACTTT. This encodes CASSRQSTSVAASPLHF.